What follows are 27 T cell receptor beta chains derived from one specimen sequenced in a study of blood T cell repertoires in COVID-19. Produced via immunoSEQ multiplex PCR; TCRdb's table is partial and in-frame only. The sample records about 50,000 clones, 65% to 80% being singletons. The source material was peripheral blood. The receptors stem from a man in his sixties or seventies with acute or convalescent COVID-19.

The chain has TRBV7-7 and TRBJ2-1; 11 nucleotides match TRBD2. This CDR3 has 15 residues. The germline V gene has CDR1 SSHAT and CDR2 FNYEAQ (reference sequence). The J segment lost 7 bases and the V segment lost 4 bases, leaving 6 bases of the junction unmatched. CDR3 residues: CASSSGLAGGNEQFF. CDR3 nucleotides: TGTGCCAGCAGCTCCGGACTAGCGGGCGGAAATGAGCAGTTCTTC.

The genes are TRBV7-9 and TRBJ1-2, with D unresolved. The V end was cut by 4 bases, the J end by 4 bases, with 13 bases between. Germline lookup yields CDR1 SEHNR and CDR2 FQNEAQ (reference sequence). There are 14 residues in the CDR3. In DNA form, the CDR3 reads TGTGCCAGCAGCTCATCAGGCGTCGGCTATGGCTACACCTTC. It codes for CASSSSGVGYGYTF. Variable domain in full (rest from reference TRBV7-9 and TRBJ1-2): DTGVSQNPRHKITKRGQNVTFRCDPISEHNRLYWYRQTLGQGPEFLTYFQNEAQLEKSRLLSDRFSAERPKGSFSTLEIQRTEQGDSAMYLCASSSSGVGYGYTFGSGTRLTVV.

The chain combines TRBV18 with TRBJ1-6; possible D gene TRBD1, 5 bases. Trimming shortened V by 6 bases and J by 8 bases, and 14 bases separated the two germline ends. This CDR3 is built from 14 residues. Germline loops: CDR1 KGHSH, CDR2 LQKENI. CDR3: CASSIGGGYSPLHF. CDR3 coding DNA: TGTGCCAGCTCGATCGGGGGAGGCTATTCACCCCTCCACTTT.

DNA for the CDR3: TGTGCCAGCAGTCACCACCGGGAGAACACTGAAGCTTTCTTT. The encoded protein is CASSHHRENTEAFF. The V call is TRBV6-5, the J call TRBJ1-1; D gene ambiguous. V was cut by 5 bases and J by 1 base, with 11 bases left in between. This CDR3 has 14 residues. Germline V gene sequence: CDR1 MNHEY, CDR2 SVGAGI.

This rearrangement joins TRBV4-1 to TRBJ2-2; D is possibly TRBD1 (6 bases). The V and J ends lost 3 bases and 6 bases respectively, with 20 bases between them. The CDR3 length is 17 residues. CDR1 is MGHRA, CDR2 YSYEKL, per germline. In DNA, the CDR3 is TGCGCCAGCAGCCAGGAAGGGGGAATGATCGGGTCCGGGGAGCTGTTTTTT. This translates into CASSQEGGMIGSGELFF.

A few counts support this clone. The J gene is TRBJ1-1, the V gene TRBV7-3; no clear D gene. The CDR3 spans 16 residues. V was cut by 2 bases and J by 1 base, with 14 bases left in between. Germline V gene data show CDR1 as SGHTA and CDR2 as FQGTGA. CDR3 in amino acids: CASSLVGQVTNTEAFF. The DNA of the CDR3 is TGTGCCAGCAGCTTAGTTGGTCAGGTGACGAACACTGAAGCTTTCTTT.

This clone was picked up a small number of times. Mismatch with germline at one junction end may stem from a read error. The chain employs TRBV12-3 or TRBV12-4 and TRBJ1-2; the D gene is possibly TRBD1 (5 bases). The CDR3 loop spans 10 amino acids. The CDR3 protein is CASSFGGTAF. The CDR3 DNA follows: TGTGCCAGCAGTTTCGGGGGAACCGCCTTC.

The count of this clone is one. The chain employs TRBV6-5 and TRBJ2-1, with TRBD2 identical over 8 bases. Germline V CDR1 and CDR2: MNHEY, SVGAGI. The CDR3 runs 14 residues. Trimming removed 4 bases from V and 9 bases from J; junction bases left unmatched: 8. The CDR3 DNA follows: TGTGCCAGCAGTTTTGGGCGGGGGGAGTTTGAGCAGTTCTTC. It yields the protein CASSFGRGEFEQFF.

V gene TRBV11-3 combines with J gene TRBJ2-3; tentative D call: TRBD1 (5 bases). The CDR3 is made up of 15 amino acids. From germline, CDR1 is SGHNT and CDR2 YENEEA. Trimming removed 1 base from V and 6 bases from J, with 14 bases in between. In DNA form, the CDR3 reads TGTGCCAGCAGCTTAGTCCAGGGCCCCTGGGATACGCAGTATTTT. Residues: CASSLVQGPWDTQYF.

The rearrangement links TRBV10-3 to TRBJ2-3, with 12 bases identical to TRBD2. Germline V gives CDR1 ENHRY, CDR2 SYGVKD. V dropped 6 bases and J dropped 2; count of bases not matched to a gene: 3. This CDR3 contains 15 residues. The CDR3 spells CAISLAGGYTDTQYF. The CDR3 nucleotides are TGTGCCATCAGCCTAGCGGGAGGGTACACAGATACGCAGTATTTT.

CDR3 in amino acids: CASRVDRVAQPQHF. CDR3 sequence (DNA): TGTGCCAGTAGGGTTGACAGGGTAGCTCAGCCCCAGCATTTT. The gene calls are TRBV19 and TRBJ1-5; 7 nucleotides match TRBD1. The CDR3 loop spans 14 amino acids. Trimming took 6 bases from V and 6 from J; bases not matched to a gene: 8. CDR1 is LNHDA and CDR2 is SQIVND in the germline V gene (reference sequence).

The chain is built from TRBV29-1 and TRBJ2-7, with D possibly being TRBD1 (5 bases). CDR1 and CDR2 (germline): SQVTM, ANQGSEA. Trimming removed 6 bases from V and 0 bases from J, with 9 bases in between. The CDR3 loop spans 12 amino acids. This chain's CDR3 is CSVAQDSYEQYF. The DNA of the CDR3 is TGCAGCGTGGCACAGGACTCCTACGAGCAGTACTTC.

The chain employs TRBV7-2 and TRBJ1-2; a weak D match, TRBD1 (5 bases). The V and J ends lost 3 bases and 4 bases respectively, with 15 bases between them. The length of the CDR3 is 15 residues. CDR1 and CDR2 (germline): SGHTA, FQGNSA. CDR3 sequence (DNA): TGTGCCAGCAGCTTGGGGAGGGGTATTGGCTATGGCTACACCTTC. Protein sequence: CASSLGRGIGYGYTF.

This clone occurred a few times. The chain has TRBV10-3 and TRBJ1-1, with 7 bases identical to TRBD1. This CDR3 has 15 amino acids. J was trimmed by 2 bases and V by 4 bases; bases with no gene match: 7. Germline V gives CDR1 ENHRY, CDR2 SYGVKD. Here the CDR3 reads CAISGRQGDNTEAFF. The CDR3 DNA follows: TGTGCCATCAGTGGACGTCAGGGGGATAACACTGAAGCTTTCTTT.

The V call is TRBV9, the J call TRBJ2-1; no reliable D call. With 0 bases removed from V and 0 bases from J, the gap between germline ends came to 7 bases. Germline V gene lookup returns CDR1 SGDLS and CDR2 YYNGEE. The CDR3 extends over 15 amino acids. The CDR3 DNA is TGTGCCAGCAGCGTAGAGCTTTTCTCCTACAATGAGCAGTTCTTC. Translated: CASSVELFSYNEQFF.

This clone appeared a few times. The CDR3 sequence is CASSSGLAGTYEQYF. The CDR3 nucleotides are TGTGCCAGCAGCTCTGGACTAGCGGGAACCTACGAGCAGTACTTC. The V gene is TRBV7-9, the J gene TRBJ2-7; TRBD2 matches 12 bases. The ends lost 4 bases at V and 2 bases at J; junction bases unmatched: 3. In germline, CDR1 is SEHNR, CDR2 FQNEAQ (reference sequence). CDR3 length: 15 residues.

In its sample, this clone was seen a few times. The V call is TRBV29-1, the J call TRBJ2-1; 7 nucleotides agree with TRBD1. CDR1 is SQVTM, CDR2 ANQGSEA, per germline. The length of the CDR3 is 11 residues. The ends lost 7 bases at V and 13 bases at J; junction bases unmatched: 10. Written as DNA, the CDR3 is TGCAGCGGCCTGACAGGGTCCGAACAGTTCTTC. Translated, it gives CSGLTGSEQFF.

The rearrangement joins TRBV7-3 to TRBJ2-1, with TRBD2 matching over 8 bases. Losses at the gene ends were 5 bases for V and 4 bases for J; bases not matched to a gene: 10. CDR3 length equals 16 residues. Germline V CDR1 and CDR2: SGHTA, FQGTGA. The CDR3 region is CASSTRAGASYNEQFF. In nucleotides, the CDR3 is TGTGCCAGCAGCACCCGAGCGGGGGCCTCATACAATGAGCAGTTCTTC.

The chain links TRBV7-3 to TRBJ2-3; 7 nucleotides align to TRBD2. CDR1 and CDR2 from the germline V gene are SGHTA and FQGTGA. The V and J ends lost 3 bases and 4 bases, in that order; junction bases with no gene match: 4. The CDR3 has 14 residues. In DNA, the CDR3 is TGTGCCAGCAGCTTGTTCCGGGAGGCAGATACGCAGTATTTT. This translates into CASSLFREADTQYF.

This rearrangement joins TRBV2 to TRBJ1-5, with D unclear. The CDR3 covers 14 residues. Germline lookup yields CDR1 SNHLY and CDR2 FYNNEI. Trimming pared 1 base from V and 5 bases from J, leaving 9 bases between. The CDR3 coding sequence is TGTGCCAGCAGTGAAGGGGCAGGCCATCAGCCCCAGCATTTT. Amino acids: CASSEGAGHQPQHF.

This chain connects TRBV11-1 to TRBJ2-3; D perhaps matches TRBD1 (6 bases). Germline-derived CDR1 and CDR2 are SGHAT and FQDESV (reference sequence). Between the trimmed V and J ends, which lost 1 base and 3 bases, there was a span of 14 bases. This CDR3 is 16 amino acids long. CDR3 in amino acids: CASSLGDKGYTDTQYF. The CDR3 DNA is TGTGCCAGCAGCTTAGGGGACAAGGGGTATACAGATACGCAGTATTTT.

This chain links TRBV7-8 with TRBJ1-1; D is possibly TRBD1 (5 bases). Germline assignment: CDR1 SGHVS and CDR2 FQNEAQ. CDR3 size: 14 residues. V shed 2 bases and J shed 3 bases, with 10 bases lying between them. This CDR3 reads CASSLRGGDTEAFF. The CDR3 DNA reads TGTGCCAGCAGCTTAAGGGGAGGGGACACTGAAGCTTTCTTT.

This chain uses TRBV18 with TRBJ2-7, with D perhaps TRBD1 (6 bases). This CDR3 comprises 14 residues. V was shortened by 4 bases and J by 0 bases, with 10 bases between the two germline ends. Germline assignment: CDR1 KGHSH and CDR2 LQKENI. The CDR3 region is CASSLGQFSYEQYF. The CDR3, as DNA: TGTGCCAGCTCACTCGGACAGTTCTCCTACGAGCAGTACTTC.

The DNA of the CDR3 is TGTGCCAGCAGTTGGGACAGGTCAAGCCAGTACTTC. It yields the protein CASSWDRSSQYF. The rearrangement links TRBV5-4 to TRBJ2-7; 8 bases are shared with TRBD1. Trimming at V came to 5 bases and at J to 10 bases, leaving 8 bases not matched to a gene. In germline, CDR1 is SGHNT, CDR2 YYREEE (reference sequence). The CDR3 covers 12 residues. Together with reference TRBV5-4 and TRBJ2-7, the CDR3 gives the full variable domain: ETGVTQSPTHLIKTRGQQVTLRCSSQSGHNTVSWYQQALGQGPQFIFQYYREEENGRGNFPPRFSGLQFPNYSSELNVNALELDDSALYLCASSWDRSSQYFGPGTRLTVT.

The count of this clone is one. The gene calls are TRBV12-3 or TRBV12-4 and TRBJ1-1, with TRBD1 matching over 9 bases. The ends lost 5 bases at V and 6 bases at J; junction bases unmatched: 4. The CDR3 has 13 residues. The DNA for the CDR3 is TGTGCCAGCAGTCCGGGACAGGGATCTGAAGCTTTCTTT. Its translation is CASSPGQGSEAFF.

This chain uses TRBV7-2 with TRBJ1-6; D perhaps matches TRBD1 (5 bases). Trimming took 2 bases from V and 6 from J, leaving 11 bases between them. Germline CDR1 and CDR2: SGHTA and FQGNSA. CDR3 length: 15 residues. This CDR3 is CASSLHQGSNSPLHF. The DNA for the CDR3 is TGTGCCAGCAGCTTACACCAGGGCTCTAATTCACCCCTCCACTTT.

The chain has TRBV7-3 and TRBJ1-2; 9 nucleotides match TRBD1. The V gene's germline CDR1 is SGHTA and CDR2 FQGTGA. J lost 6 bases, V lost 5 bases, and 4 bases had no gene match. The CDR3 is 13 residues long. DNA of the CDR3: TGTGCCAGCAGCGCGGGACAGGGAAATGGCTACACCTTC. It encodes CASSAGQGNGYTF.